This TCR beta chain was identified in a study of shared clonotypes between healthy human individuals. Study-wide background: Three plates were used per donor for CD4 naive, three for CD4 memory, two for CD8 naive and one for CD8 memory.

Trimming removed 4 bases from V and 4 bases from J; junction bases left unmatched: 6. Germline V lookup: CDR1 GTSNPN, CDR2 SVGIG (reference sequence). The length of the CDR3 is 14 residues. Points on this clone: Its specificity is unknown.

General study points: Naive subsets typically showed greater estimated richness than memory subsets. Apart from blood, nothing was sampled; tissue repertoires likely differ.

Generated by immunoSEQ multiplex PCR, the TCRdb table keeps only in-frame clones and is missing some. The sample includes around 2.5 million clones, roughly 93% of them seen just once. The sequence was obtained from a man in his late teens or twenties in good health. Some clones in this sample may be carry-over from other donors' samples. The specimen sequenced was naive CD4+ T cells from PBMCs. Subset indicated: CD45RA+ positively selected. The genes are TRBV30 and TRBJ1-2; 10 bases agree with TRBD1. The CDR3 region is CAWTRQGASYGYTF. CDR3 sequence (DNA): TGTGCCTGGACCCGACAGGGGGCAAGCTATGGCTACACCTTC.